The 7 T cell receptor beta chains presented below share a single source sample, sequenced in a study of lung T cells in sarcoidosis with Löfgren's syndrome. TCRdb independently ran MiXCR on the reads; one entry per CDR3 protein. The table lists 15,000 to 20,000 distinct CDR3 sequences, roughly 22% of them singletons. The sequenced sample was CD4+ T cells from PBMCs. The receptors come from a human donor with sarcoidosis (Löfgren's syndrome or another form), or a control subject (not recorded which).

This clonotype has ten or more counts. The gene calls are TRBV7-8 and TRBJ2-3, with 15 positions matching TRBD2. V dropped 5 bases and J dropped 3; count of bases not matched to a gene: 3. Germline V gene sequence: CDR1 SGHVS, CDR2 FQNEAQ. The CDR3 length is 16 residues. CDR3 sequence: CASSPGLAGGTDTQYF. The CDR3 DNA sequence: TGTGCCAGCAGCCCGGGACTAGCGGGAGGTACAGATACGCAGTATTTT. Full variable domain (missing parts from reference TRBV7-8 and TRBJ2-3): GAGVSQSPRYKVAKRGQDVALRCDPISGHVSLFWYQQALGQGPEFLTYFQNEAQLDKSGLPSDRFFAERPEGSVSTLKIQRTQQEDSAVYLCASSPGLAGGTDTQYFGPGTRLTVL.

This clonotype is medium-sized in the sample. This chain connects TRBV20-1 to TRBJ1-4; a weak D match, TRBD1 (5 bases). Germline V gene lookup returns CDR1 DFQATT and CDR2 SNEGSKA (reference sequence). This CDR3 is 13 amino acids long. V lost 5 bases and J 3 bases, leaving 10 bases between the germline ends. CDR3 loop: CSAEGPANEKLFF. The CDR3 DNA follows: TGCAGTGCTGAGGGGCCGGCTAATGAAAAACTGTTTTTT.

This clonotype was observed at least ten times. The chain is built from TRBV7-6 and TRBJ2-5, with 8 nucleotides matching TRBD2. Trimming at V came to 4 bases and at J to 3 bases, leaving 13 bases not matched to a gene. Germline V CDR1 and CDR2: SGHVS, FNYEAQ. This CDR3 is built from 17 residues. CDR3 sequence reads: CASSSKTGGSGKETQYF. The CDR3 region has the DNA TGTGCCAGCAGCTCCAAAACCGGGGGTAGCGGGAAAGAGACCCAGTACTTC.

This clonotype was observed many times. V is TRBV4-2 and J is TRBJ2-5; D is unresolved. The CDR3 loop spans 14 amino acids. The germline gives CDR1 LGHNA, CDR2 YNFKEQ. V lost 4 bases, J lost 0 bases, and 9 bases lay in between. CDR3 loop: CASSPSQYQETQYF. The CDR3 DNA reads TGTGCCAGCAGCCCGTCCCAGTACCAAGAGACCCAGTACTTC.

There are many counts of this clonotype. The V gene is TRBV19, the J gene TRBJ1-5, with TRBD1 identical over 10 bases. The CDR3 contains 17 residues. Germline CDR1 reads LNHDA; CDR2 reads SQIVND (reference sequence). The trim removed 6 bases at V and 2 bases at J, leaving 10 bases unmatched. Here the CDR3 DNA reads TGTGCCAGTAGACGGTTTACAGGGACAGGGGGCAATCAGCCCCAGCATTTT. Its translation: CASRRFTGTGGNQPQHF.

A note on this clonotype: The CDR3 end shows no conserved phenylalanine or tryptophan, and so a read error is likely. The CDR3 loop reads CASTGGDGNTIYL. CDR3 DNA sequence: TGTGCCAGCACGGGAGGGGATGGAAACACCATATATCTT. The chain combines TRBV6-2 or TRBV6-3 with TRBJ1-3; a possible D gene is TRBD1 (5 bases). CDR1 is MNHEY, CDR2 SVGEGT, per germline. The CDR3 loop spans 13 amino acids. V was shortened by 7 bases and J by 3 bases, with 10 bases between the two germline ends.

The table lists this clonotype with many counts. V usage is TRBV5-1 and J usage is TRBJ1-2; the D gene is possibly TRBD1 (5 bases). The V end lost 2 bases, the J end lost 3 bases, and 11 bases lay between the germline ends. Looked up from germline, CDR1 is SGHRS and CDR2 is YFSETQ. There are 14 residues in the CDR3. The chain's CDR3 is CASSLGTADYGYTF. DNA of the CDR3: TGCGCCAGCAGCTTAGGGACCGCAGACTATGGCTACACCTTC.